This section outlines one T cell receptor (beta chain) sequence together with its context. What it binds is unknown. This sample was taken from a study of OX40 agonist ivuxolimab in advanced cancers. Sequencing used immunoSEQ multiplex PCR; TCRdb keeps in-frame clones, though not all of them. Of around 120,000 clones in the sample, approximately 92% were seen once. General study findings and limits: CD8+ T cells (on average) carried more expanded clones than CD4+ T cells.

The CDR3 extends over 14 amino acids. Germline lookup yields CDR1 SGDLS and CDR2 YYNGEE. The V end was cut by 2 bases, the J end by 3 bases, with 9 bases between. This material consisted of CD4+ or CD8+ T cells sorted from blood, taken in a trial of the OX40 agonist ivuxolimab. The source is an adult with an advanced solid tumor such as melanoma, head and neck, liver or kidney cancer. V is TRBV9 and J is TRBJ1-5; D not resolved. CDR3 amino acids: CASSVGEDNQPQHF. The CDR3 DNA is TGTGCCAGCAGCGTTGGCGAGGACAATCAGCCCCAGCATTTT.